These 13 T cell receptor beta chains came from one sample sequenced in a study of CD8 T cells in Susac syndrome. RNA in amounts of roughly 0.5 to 1 ug was reverse transcribed with random hexamers. MiXCR was run by TCRdb on the immunoSEQ multiplex PCR reads, yielding one entry per CDR3 protein. The table includes under 70,000 distinct CDR3 sequences, approximately 95% detected once. Sequenced: CD8+ T cells from PBMCs. All receptors come from a human donor with Susac syndrome.

This chain connects TRBV4-1 to TRBJ1-6; no clear D. Deletions cut 5 bases from V and 10 bases from J, with 15 bases between. The CDR3 spans 14 residues. Germline values: CDR1 MGHRA, CDR2 YSYEKL. Here the CDR3 DNA reads TGCGCCAGCAGCGATCGGGGAGGAAAATCACCCCTCCACTTT. It yields the protein CASSDRGGKSPLHF.

The CDR3 loop is CASSFLIQETQYF. The CDR3 DNA sequence: TGTGCCAGCAGTTTTCTAATCCAAGAGACCCAGTACTTC. The chain recombines TRBV28 with TRBJ2-5; D uncertain. The CDR3 extends over 13 amino acids. With 3 bases removed from V and 1 base from J, the gap between germline ends came to 6 bases. The V gene's germline CDR1 is MDHEN and CDR2 SYDVKM.

V is TRBV20-1 and J is TRBJ1-1, with no clear D. The CDR3 runs to 13 residues. Germline CDR1 is DFQATT and CDR2 is SNEGSKA (reference sequence). V was pared by 6 bases and J by 1 base, with 12 bases between. CDR3 protein: CSAERVGNTEAFF. CDR3 DNA: TGCAGTGCGGAACGAGTTGGGAACACTGAAGCTTTCTTT.

The V gene is TRBV6-1, the J gene TRBJ2-2; tentatively, D is TRBD1 (6 bases). The length of the CDR3 is 16 residues. Trimming took off 6 bases at V and 1 base at J, with 15 bases between the two ends. CDR1 is MNHNS, CDR2 SASEGT, per germline. CDR3 sequence: CASSPTGTRNTGELFF. The CDR3 DNA sequence: TGTGCCAGCAGCCCTACGGGGACAAGGAACACCGGGGAGCTGTTTTTT.

This rearrangement joins TRBV29-1 to TRBJ2-1, with D tentatively TRBD2 (5 bases). Trimming pared 6 bases from V and 0 bases from J, leaving 6 bases between. The V gene's germline CDR1 is SQVTM and CDR2 ANQGSEA. The CDR3 consists of 12 residues. This CDR3 reads CSVGSSYNEQFF. CDR3 nucleotide sequence: TGCAGCGTGGGGAGCTCCTACAATGAGCAGTTCTTC.

The rearrangement uses TRBV25-1 and TRBJ1-6; the D is unclear. The ends were cut back, 2 bases at V and 0 bases at J, with 11 bases in the middle. CDR3 length equals 17 residues. Looked up from germline, CDR1 is MGHDK and CDR2 is SYGVNS. CDR3 loop: CASSEVTEDSYNSPLHF. For the CDR3, the DNA is TGTGCCAGCAGTGAAGTGACGGAGGACTCCTATAATTCACCCCTCCACTTT. Combining the CDR3 with reference TRBV25-1 and TRBJ1-6 gives the whole variable domain EADIYQTPRYLVIGTGKKITLECSQTMGHDKMYWYQQDPGMELHLIHYSYGVNSTEKGDLSSESTVSRIRTEHFPLTLESARPSHTSQYLCASSEVTEDSYNSPLHFGNGTRLTVT.

The chain recombines TRBV9 with TRBJ2-2; D uncertain. This CDR3 region has 12 residues. With 1 base removed from V and 5 bases from J, the gap between germline ends came to 3 bases. Germline CDR1 and CDR2: SGDLS and YYNGEE. Written as DNA, the CDR3 is TGTGCCAGCAGCGTACAGACCGGGGAGCTGTTTTTT. This gives the protein CASSVQTGELFF.

This chain uses TRBV12-3 or TRBV12-4 with TRBJ2-5; D ambiguous. Deletions cut 1 base from V and 3 bases from J, with 6 bases between. The CDR3 extends over 13 amino acids. The CDR3 coding sequence is TGTGCCAGCAGTTTAGGGTTTAAAGAGACCCAGTACTTC. This translates into CASSLGFKETQYF.

The chain recombines TRBV15 with TRBJ2-3, with TRBD2 matching over 8 bases. This CDR3 region has 16 residues. In germline, CDR1 is LNHNV, CDR2 YYDKDF (reference sequence). Germline trimming cut 1 base from V and 2 bases from J; bases unmatched to any gene: 5. The DNA for the CDR3 is TGTGCCACCAGCAGAGTTTATAGCGGGATCACAGATACGCAGTATTTT. Protein: CATSRVYSGITDTQYF.

The rearrangement joins TRBV20-1 to TRBJ1-5; D is unresolved. Trimming took off 1 base at V and 3 bases at J, with 16 bases between the two ends. The length of the CDR3 is 16 residues. Looked up from germline, CDR1 is DFQATT and CDR2 is SNEGSKA (reference sequence). CDR3 loop: CSARASFGNANQPQHF. The DNA for the CDR3 is TGCAGTGCTAGAGCCAGCTTCGGGAATGCCAATCAGCCCCAGCATTTT.

J is TRBJ2-1 and V is TRBV6-1; 7 nucleotides line up with TRBD2. Germline V gives CDR1 MNHNS, CDR2 SASEGT. This CDR3 spans 17 amino acids. The J segment lost 4 bases and the V segment lost 4 bases, leaving 13 bases of the junction unmatched. CDR3 residues: CASSAPRPWEGYNEQFF. Here the CDR3 DNA reads TGTGCCAGCAGTGCTCCGAGACCCTGGGAGGGGTACAATGAGCAGTTCTTC.

V gene TRBV27 combines with J gene TRBJ2-3; no definite D call. CDR1 and CDR2 (germline): MNHEY, SMNVEV (reference sequence). V was clipped by 8 bases and J by 4 bases, with 7 bases between them. CDR3 length: 11 residues. Here the CDR3 reads CASGDSDTQYF. CDR3 bases: TGTGCCAGCGGCGACTCAGATACGCAGTATTTT.

CDR3 sequence reads: CASSTGLASEQYF. The CDR3 DNA follows: TGCGCCAGCAGCACCGGACTAGCGTCCGAGCAGTACTTC. The V and J genes are TRBV4-1 and TRBJ2-7, with 9 bases aligning to TRBD2. The CDR3 has 13 residues. Germline CDR1 reads MGHRA; CDR2 reads YSYEKL. J lost 6 bases, V lost 5 bases, and 5 bases had no gene match.